The present entry profiles one T cell receptor (beta chain) with its context. Its antigen is unknown. For TCR beta, libraries came from quantitative 5'-RACE with molecular barcodes. TCRdb fed the 5' RACE reads into MiXCR, producing one record per CDR3 protein. The sample carries approximately 250,000 distinct CDR3 sequences, roughly 8.2% recorded once. The data derive from a study of CD8 T cells in ankylosing spondylitis. Study results and caveats: As reported, disease-linked clones showed significant enrichment in matched ankylosing spondylitis synovial fluid. Disease-linked clones, CD8+, were relatively rare in peripheral blood. Prior work had noted some motif variants in reactive arthritis blood and synovial fluid.

Germline CDR1 SGHTA, CDR2 FQGNSA. This CDR3 region has 14 residues. V lost 1 base, J lost 6 bases, and 10 bases lay in between. Sequencing was done on a sample of blood, either unsorted or a sorted T cell fraction (not recorded which). This clonotype was obtained from a female donor with ankylosing spondylitis or in good health (not recorded which). This sequence joins TRBV7-2 and TRBJ1-5; D gene ambiguous. The DNA of the CDR3 is TGTGCCAGCAGCTTAGACAGTTTCGTTCAGCCCCAGCATTTT. Protein product: CASSLDSFVQPQHF.